The clone carrying this TCR beta chain was detected only a few times. No antigen is known for it. The data derive from a study of CD8 T cells in ankylosing spondylitis. Study-wide points: Clones linked with disease were CD8+ and fairly uncommon in the peripheral blood. As reported, disease-linked clones showed significant enrichment in matched ankylosing spondylitis synovial fluid. For ankylosing spondylitis blood, a TCR beta motif of eight or nine highly homologous variants appeared characteristic.

Each CDR3 protein gets one entry after TCRdb re-called the 5' RACE reads with MiXCR. The table lists roughly 180,000 distinct CDR3 sequences, 8.5% to 10% of them singletons, with less than 15% in the top ten. The receptor was isolated from a female donor with ankylosing spondylitis or in good health (not recorded which). Material: blood, either unsorted or a sorted T cell fraction (not recorded which).

DNA for the CDR3: TGTGCCAGCTCACAAGATTCGAACCCTGAGCAGTTCTTC. It codes for CASSQDSNPEQFF. The gene calls are TRBV18 and TRBJ2-1; D is ambiguous. Germline V lookup: CDR1 KGHSH, CDR2 LQKENI. The CDR3 has 13 amino acids. V was shortened by 4 bases and J by 9 bases, with 13 bases between the two germline ends.